These T cell receptor beta chains were read from a single sample in a study of CD8 T cells in ankylosing spondylitis. MiXCR, run by TCRdb on the 5' RACE reads, gives a single entry per CDR3 protein. The table has just under 95,000 distinct CDR3 sequences, roughly 9.6% seen once. Sample: blood, either unsorted or a sorted T cell fraction (not recorded which). The source of these receptors is a male donor with ankylosing spondylitis or in good health (not recorded which). CDR3s include the opening cysteine and the closing phenylalanine or tryptophan. Fields, in order: V gene, clone size, D gene, J gene, CDR3 protein, CDR3 DNA. D genes are given only for firm matches. Expanded clones get a size class; other rows say once, few or many, or leave the size out.

TRBV12-3/TRBV12-4	few	.	TRBJ2-7	CASSLAGAVGEQYF	TGTGCCAGCAGTTTAGCAGGGGCTGTTGGCGAGCAGTACTTC
TRBV2	many	.	TRBJ1-2	CASSPNTYHGYTF	TGTGCCAGCAGTCCTAACACTTATCATGGCTACACCTTC
TRBV28	many	TRBD1	TRBJ2-7	CANRGPLGPFYEQYF	TGTGCCAACAGGGGCCCTCTCGGACCATTTTACGAGCAGTACTTC
TRBV10-2	many	.	TRBJ2-7	CASKDSGYEQYF	TGCGCCAGCAAGGACTCGGGCTACGAGCAGTACTTC
TRBV5-1	many	.	TRBJ2-1	CASKLAGMGYNEQFF	TGCGCCAGCAAATTGGCAGGGATGGGATACAATGAGCAGTTCTTC
TRBV28	.	.	TRBJ1-1	CASQKVRGFGAFF	TGTGCCAGCCAAAAGGTCCGGGGGTTCGGAGCTTTCTTT
TRBV5-1	few	TRBD1	TRBJ2-7	CASSPADRVGSYEQYF	TGCGCCAGCAGCCCAGCTGACAGGGTTGGTTCCTACGAGCAGTACTTC
TRBV28	few	TRBD1	TRBJ2-2	CASSFDRVDGELFF	TGTGCCAGCAGTTTTGACAGGGTTGACGGGGAGCTGTTTTTT
TRBV3-1	.	TRBD1	TRBJ2-1	CASSHGQGSGNEQFF	TGTGCCAGCAGCCACGGACAGGGGAGCGGCAATGAGCAGTTCTTC
TRBV7-3	many	.	TRBJ1-1	CASSHIPGPRLLNTEAFF	TGTGCCAGCAGCCACATCCCGGGACCGCGTCTCTTGAACACTGAAGCTTTCTTT
TRBV28	many	TRBD2	TRBJ2-1	CASSSSTLAGKNEQFF	TGTGCCAGCAGTTCGTCGACACTAGCGGGAAAGAATGAGCAGTTCTTC
TRBV9	many	TRBD2	TRBJ2-3	CASSYRSGGAADTQYF	TGTGCCAGCAGCTATCGTAGCGGGGGGGCCGCAGATACGCAGTATTTT
TRBV24-1	many	TRBD2	TRBJ2-1	CATGTRLAGADYNEQFF	TGTGCCACCGGCACCCGACTAGCGGGGGCCGACTACAATGAGCAGTTCTTC
TRBV20-1	many	.	TRBJ1-2	CSAPSGRAGTNYGYTF	TGCAGTGCCCCCTCAGGCCGGGCAGGGACAAACTATGGCTACACCTTC
TRBV12-3/TRBV12-4	many	.	TRBJ2-5	CASSLGLLETQYF	TGTGCCAGCAGTTTAGGACTATTGGAGACCCAGTACTTC
TRBV2	.	TRBD1	TRBJ1-1	CASGKRTGSMNTEAFF	TGTGCCAGCGGAAAACGGACAGGGTCTATGAACACTGAAGCTTTCTTT
TRBV20-1	many	TRBD2	TRBJ2-5	CSAPPLSGGTQETQYF	TGCAGTGCCCCACCCCTGAGCGGGGGGACTCAAGAGACCCAGTACTTC
TRBV20-1	.	TRBD1	TRBJ1-4	CSARQGPSTNEKLFF	TGCAGTGCTCGACAGGGACCTTCAACTAATGAAAAACTGTTTTTT
TRBV7-8	many	TRBD2	TRBJ2-7	CASTQTSGAYEQYF	TGTGCCAGCACCCAGACTAGCGGGGCGTACGAGCAGTACTTC
TRBV20-1	many	TRBD1	TRBJ2-7	CSPPGQVLREQYF	TGCAGCCCCCCGGGACAGGTATTAAGGGAGCAGTACTTC
TRBV6-1	many	TRBD2	TRBJ2-1	CASSEGLAESDEQFF	TGTGCCAGCAGTGAGGGACTAGCGGAGTCCGATGAGCAGTTCTTC
TRBV5-1	many	.	TRBJ2-1	CASSLMSLEQFF	TGCGCCAGCAGCTTGATGAGCCTAGAGCAGTTCTTC
TRBV24-1	.	.	TRBJ1-3	CATSAGSGNTIYF	TGTGCCACCTCCGCGGGATCTGGAAACACCATATATTTT
TRBV2	many	.	TRBJ1-5	CASSEEQDNQPQHF	TGTGCCAGCAGTGAAGAACAGGACAATCAGCCCCAGCATTTT
TRBV14	many	.	TRBJ2-3	CASSQAVNTQYF	TGTGCCAGCAGCCAAGCGGTGAATACGCAGTATTTT
TRBV5-1	many	.	TRBJ1-1	CASRQGNTEAFF	TGCGCCAGCCGCCAGGGGAACACTGAAGCTTTCTTT
TRBV3-1	many	TRBD1	TRBJ2-2	CASSPRQGFRYTGELFF	TGTGCCAGCAGCCCCAGACAGGGGTTCAGGTACACCGGGGAGCTGTTTTTT
TRBV20-1	many	TRBD2	TRBJ2-1	CSARGGTSSYNEQFF	TGCAGTGCCAGGGGCGGGACTAGCTCCTACAATGAGCAGTTCTTC